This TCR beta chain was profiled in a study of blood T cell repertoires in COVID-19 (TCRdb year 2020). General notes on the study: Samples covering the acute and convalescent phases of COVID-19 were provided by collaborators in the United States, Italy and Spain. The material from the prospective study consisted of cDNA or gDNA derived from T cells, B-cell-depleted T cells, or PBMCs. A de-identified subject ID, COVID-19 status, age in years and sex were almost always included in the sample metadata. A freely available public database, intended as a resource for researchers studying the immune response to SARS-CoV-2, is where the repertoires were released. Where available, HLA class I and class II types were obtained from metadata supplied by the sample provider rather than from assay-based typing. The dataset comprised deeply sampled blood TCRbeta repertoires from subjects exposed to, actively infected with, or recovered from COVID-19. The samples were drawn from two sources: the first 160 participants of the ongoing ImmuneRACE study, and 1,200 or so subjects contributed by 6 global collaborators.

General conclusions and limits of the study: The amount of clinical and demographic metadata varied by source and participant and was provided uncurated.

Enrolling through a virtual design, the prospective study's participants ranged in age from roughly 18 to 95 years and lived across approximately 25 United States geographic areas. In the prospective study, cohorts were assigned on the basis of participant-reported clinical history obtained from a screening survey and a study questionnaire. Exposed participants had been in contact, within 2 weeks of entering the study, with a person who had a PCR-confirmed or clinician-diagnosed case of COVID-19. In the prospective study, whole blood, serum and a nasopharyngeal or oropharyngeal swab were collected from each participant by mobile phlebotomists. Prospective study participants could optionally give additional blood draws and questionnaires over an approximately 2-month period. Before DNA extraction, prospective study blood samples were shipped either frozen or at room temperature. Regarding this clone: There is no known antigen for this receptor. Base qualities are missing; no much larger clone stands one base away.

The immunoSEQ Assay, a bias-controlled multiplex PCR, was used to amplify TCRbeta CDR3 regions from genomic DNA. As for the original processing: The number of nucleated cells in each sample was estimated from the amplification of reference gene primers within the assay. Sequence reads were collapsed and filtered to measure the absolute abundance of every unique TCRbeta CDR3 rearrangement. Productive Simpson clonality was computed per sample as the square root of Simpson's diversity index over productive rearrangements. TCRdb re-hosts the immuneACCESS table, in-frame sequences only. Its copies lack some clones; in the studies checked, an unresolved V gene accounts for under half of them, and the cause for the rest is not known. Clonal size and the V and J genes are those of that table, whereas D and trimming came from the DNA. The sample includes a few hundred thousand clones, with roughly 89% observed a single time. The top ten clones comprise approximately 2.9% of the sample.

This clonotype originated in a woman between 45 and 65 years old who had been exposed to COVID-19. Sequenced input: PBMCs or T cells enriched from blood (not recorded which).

The bases read TGTGCCCGAACCCGTCGGCAGGGGACCAGCATGGTGCAGGCCGGGGAGCTGTTTTTT. The translation is CARTRRQGTSMVQAGELFF. The V and J segments used are TRBV30 and TRBJ2-2; TRBD1 could be the D gene, as 6 bases match. The germline V gene encodes CDR1 GTSNPN and CDR2 SVGIG (reference sequence). The CDR3, from cysteine to phenylalanine, totals 19 residues. Only the CDR3 region is kept as DNA, spanning 57 bases read in frame from base 1. Trimming removed 8 bases from V and 6 bases from J, leaving 34 bases between the germline ends.